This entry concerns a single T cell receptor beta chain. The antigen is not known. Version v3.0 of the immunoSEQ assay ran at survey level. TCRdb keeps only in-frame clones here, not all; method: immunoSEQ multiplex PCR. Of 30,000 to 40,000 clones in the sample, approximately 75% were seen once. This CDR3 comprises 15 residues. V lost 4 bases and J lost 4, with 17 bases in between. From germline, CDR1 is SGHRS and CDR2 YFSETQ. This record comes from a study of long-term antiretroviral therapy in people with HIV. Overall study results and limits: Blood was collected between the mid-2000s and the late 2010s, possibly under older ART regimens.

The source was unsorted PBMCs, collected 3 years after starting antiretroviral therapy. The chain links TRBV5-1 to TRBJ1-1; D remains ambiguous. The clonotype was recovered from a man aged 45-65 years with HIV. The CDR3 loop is CASSRIPEVSTEAFF. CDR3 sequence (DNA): TGCGCCAGCAGCCGGATCCCGGAAGTAAGCACTGAAGCTTTCTTT.